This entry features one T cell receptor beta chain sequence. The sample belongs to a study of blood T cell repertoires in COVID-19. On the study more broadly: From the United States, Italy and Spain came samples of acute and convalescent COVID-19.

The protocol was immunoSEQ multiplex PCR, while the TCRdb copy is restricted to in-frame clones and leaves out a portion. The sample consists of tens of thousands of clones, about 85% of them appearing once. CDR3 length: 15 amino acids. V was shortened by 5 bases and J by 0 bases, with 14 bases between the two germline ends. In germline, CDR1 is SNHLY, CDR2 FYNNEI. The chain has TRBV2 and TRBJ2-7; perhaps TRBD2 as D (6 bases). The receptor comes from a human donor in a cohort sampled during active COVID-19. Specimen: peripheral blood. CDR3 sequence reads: CASSPDYPSSYEQYF. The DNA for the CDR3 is TGTGCCAGCAGTCCGGACTACCCGAGCTCCTACGAGCAGTACTTC.